These 30 T cell receptor beta chains were sequenced from one sample in a study of T cell responses to AZD1222 COVID-19 vaccine. Profiled with immunoSEQ multiplex PCR; TCRdb holds only in-frame clones, not every one. In the table there are some 30,000 clones, approximately 90% of which are singletons. The sequencing here drew on peripheral blood, taken on day 0 of AZD1222 vaccination. The receptors originated from an adult in good health.

A single count supports this clone. V gene TRBV29-1 combines with J gene TRBJ1-5; TRBD1 agrees at 9 bases. This CDR3 has 13 residues. CDR1 SQVTM and CDR2 ANQGSEA come from the germline V gene. After removal of 5 bases from V and 3 bases from J, the junction contained 2 bases not matched to a gene. The CDR3 loop reads CSVTGGDNQPQHF. CDR3 nucleotide sequence: TGCAGCGTTACAGGGGGCGACAATCAGCCCCAGCATTTT.

The V call is TRBV7-9, the J call TRBJ2-7, with D unresolved. The CDR3 extends over 18 amino acids. Per the germline V gene, CDR1 is SEHNR and CDR2 is FQNEAQ (reference sequence). Trimming pared 1 base from V and 3 bases from J, leaving 22 bases between. The CDR3 nucleotides are TGTGCCAGCAGCTTAGGCGCCGGACCAGCCCGCAAGAACTACGAGCAGTACTTC. Encoded protein: CASSLGAGPARKNYEQYF.

The genes are TRBV6-5 and TRBJ1-1; D not resolved. The V end was cut by 6 bases, the J end by 2 bases, with 10 bases between. CDR1 MNHEY and CDR2 SVGAGI come from the germline V gene. This CDR3 region has 13 residues. CDR3 sequence reads: CASSPGFNTEAFF. CDR3 DNA sequence: TGTGCCAGCAGCCCCGGGTTTAACACTGAAGCTTTCTTT.

In the case of this clone: Other DNA sequences from this sample encode an identical CDR3 as well. V usage is TRBV5-1 and J usage is TRBJ2-7; 7 bases fit TRBD1. Germline V CDR1 and CDR2: SGHRS, YFSETQ. There are 13 residues in the CDR3. Trimming cost V 8 bases and J 0 bases; bases outside gene matches: 5. The CDR3: CASTGTDSYEQYF. The CDR3 bases are TGCGCCAGTACCGGGACAGACTCCTACGAGCAGTACTTC.

V usage is TRBV25-1 and J usage is TRBJ1-6; weak D call: TRBD1 (5 bases). Germline CDR1 reads MGHDK; CDR2 reads SYGVNS. The CDR3 spans 13 residues. The V gene lost 6 bases and the J gene lost 5 bases, with 8 bases spanning the gap. CDR3 amino acids: CASRKQDNSPLHF. CDR3 nucleotide sequence: TGTGCCAGCAGAAAACAGGATAATTCACCCCTCCACTTT.

Of note for this clone: The germline gene is not matched at one end of the junction; a read error may be the cause. V gene TRBV6-5 combines with J gene TRBJ2-2, with 7 bases identical to TRBD1. CDR1 is MNHEY and CDR2 is SVGAGI in the germline V gene. This CDR3 has 16 amino acids. The DNA of the CDR3 is TGTGCCAGCATTTACCTGGACAGGATCCACACCGGGGAGCTGTTTTTT. Its protein is CASIYLDRIHTGELFF.

V gene TRBV10-3 combines with J gene TRBJ2-1, with 9 bases identical to TRBD2. Per germline, CDR1 ENHRY and CDR2 SYGVKD. The CDR3 has 17 residues. Unmatched junction bases numbered 10, after V lost 3 bases and J lost 4 bases. The CDR3 spells CAISDSPGSGGYNEQFF. CDR3 nucleotides: TGTGCCATCAGTGACTCCCCCGGCAGCGGGGGGTACAATGAGCAGTTCTTC.

This clone showed up just a few times. The rearrangement uses TRBV5-4 and TRBJ2-2; TRBD1 matches 8 bases. This CDR3 has 14 residues. Germline V gives CDR1 SGHNT, CDR2 YYREEE (reference sequence). The ends lost 1 base at V and 4 bases at J; junction bases unmatched: 0. DNA for the CDR3: TGTGCCAGCAGCTTGACAGGGGGCACCGGGGAGCTGTTTTTT. Encoded protein: CASSLTGGTGELFF.

The chain joins TRBV9 to TRBJ2-3; 13 bases map to TRBD2. CDR1 is SGDLS and CDR2 is YYNGEE in the germline V gene. The CDR3 consists of 17 residues. V lost 0 bases to trimming and J lost 0 bases; unmatched junction nucleotides: 1. CDR3 nucleotides: TGTGCCAGCAGCGTAGAGGGACTAGCGGGGAGCACAGATACGCAGTATTTT. This translates into CASSVEGLAGSTDTQYF.

The chain uses TRBV2 and TRBJ2-4; no clear D. Germline V lookup: CDR1 SNHLY, CDR2 FYNNEI. V shed 6 bases and J shed 8 bases, with 8 bases lying between them. This CDR3 is 11 amino acids long. CDR3 in DNA: TGTGCCAGCAGGGGCGATGACATTCAGTACTTC. Translating it yields CASRGDDIQYF.

The rearrangement joins TRBV5-6 to TRBJ1-5; possibly TRBD1 for D (6 bases). Germline values: CDR1 SGHDT, CDR2 YYEEEE. This CDR3 comprises 14 residues. Trimming stripped 4 bases from V and 6 bases from J, with 14 bases between. This CDR3 reads CASSIQGEGQPQHF. Written as DNA, the CDR3 is TGTGCCAGCAGCATACAGGGTGAGGGTCAGCCCCAGCATTTT.

CDR3 region: CASSAMQTSVHNEQFF. CDR3 bases: TGTGCCAGCAGCGCCATGCAGACTAGCGTCCACAATGAGCAGTTCTTC. The chain joins TRBV5-4 to TRBJ2-1, with 8 bases matching TRBD2. Germline V CDR1 and CDR2: SGHNT, YYREEE (reference sequence). The CDR3 extends over 16 amino acids. V was clipped by 4 bases and J by 5 bases; unmatched bases: 11.

The V call is TRBV19, the J call TRBJ1-5; possible D gene TRBD1, 6 bases. The CDR3 is 14 amino acids. V shed 5 bases and J shed 2 bases, with 10 bases lying between them. The germline gives CDR1 LNHDA, CDR2 SQIVND (reference sequence). CDR3 nucleotide sequence: TGTGCCAGTAGTCTTCGGACAGGCAATCAGCCCCAGCATTTT. Protein: CASSLRTGNQPQHF.

The chain has TRBV2 and TRBJ2-2, with 10 bases fitting TRBD1. The length of the CDR3 is 15 residues. Losses at the gene ends were 6 bases for V and 4 bases for J; bases not matched to a gene: 5. The germline CDR1 and CDR2 sequences are SNHLY and FYNNEI. Here the CDR3 DNA reads TGTGCCAGCAGAGTCCGGGACAGGGGCACCGGGGAGCTGTTTTTT. Translation: CASRVRDRGTGELFF.

The chain employs TRBV27 and TRBJ1-4; perhaps TRBD1 as D (5 bases). The CDR3 runs 15 residues. The V end was cut by 6 bases, the J end by 0 bases, with 11 bases between. Germline V gene lookup returns CDR1 MNHEY and CDR2 SMNVEV (reference sequence). The CDR3 loop reads CASSLGQSTNEKLFF. The CDR3 nucleotides read TGTGCCAGCAGCCTGGGGCAGTCAACTAATGAAAAACTGTTTTTT.

The V call is TRBV6-2 or TRBV6-3, the J call TRBJ2-7; 9 bases agree with TRBD2. Per the germline V gene, CDR1 is MNHEY and CDR2 is SVGEGT. CDR3 length: 14 residues. Trimming cost V 4 bases and J 6 bases; bases outside gene matches: 7. CDR3 coding DNA: TGTGCCAGCAGTTCCGCGGGACTAGCAGGCGAGCAGTACTTC. Translating gives CASSSAGLAGEQYF.

CDR3 nucleotides: TGTGCCAGCTCGACAGGATCCCCTGGGGAGCAGTACTTC. Translation gives CASSTGSPGEQYF. The chain joins TRBV2 to TRBJ2-7, with TRBD1 as a possible D gene (6 bases). Germline CDR1 reads SNHLY; CDR2 reads FYNNEI. With 8 bases removed from V and 7 bases from J, the gap between germline ends came to 18 bases. The CDR3 consists of 13 residues.

This clone was picked up a small number of times. The chain is built from TRBV6-2 or TRBV6-3 and TRBJ2-7; TRBD1 is a possible D gene (5 bases). Between the trimmed V and J ends, which lost 6 bases and 2 bases, there was a span of 8 bases. Germline CDR1 and CDR2: MNHEY and SVGEGT. The CDR3 totals 12 residues. CDR3 sequence reads: CASSGHTYEQYF. The CDR3 DNA sequence: TGTGCCAGCAGCGGACACACCTACGAGCAGTACTTC.

The chain couples TRBV19 to TRBJ1-5, with 7 positions matching TRBD1. From germline, CDR1 is LNHDA and CDR2 SQIVND (reference sequence). The CDR3 sequence is 16 residues long. V dropped 7 bases and J dropped 5; count of bases not matched to a gene: 14. CDR3 bases: TGTGCCAGTACCCCCACGCCAGGGGGATTTGATCAGCCCCAGCATTTT. Translated: CASTPTPGGFDQPQHF.

The rearrangement links TRBV25-1 to TRBJ1-1; 7 bases map to TRBD1. Germline CDR1 and CDR2: MGHDK and SYGVNS. CDR3 length equals 14 residues. V was pared by 5 bases and J by 10 bases, with 13 bases of the junction left unmatched. CDR3 bases: TGTGCCAGCAGTCCAACAGGGGCGTTTGTTGCAGCTTTCTTT. The encoded protein is CASSPTGAFVAAFF.

The chain carries TRBV5-1 and TRBJ1-1; D is undetermined. From germline, CDR1 is SGHRS and CDR2 YFSETQ. The CDR3 runs to 16 residues. Trimming took off 0 bases at V and 0 bases at J, with 12 bases between the two ends. This CDR3 reads CASSLGVAMMNTEAFF. CDR3 nucleotide sequence: TGCGCCAGCAGCTTGGGGGTGGCGATGATGAACACTGAAGCTTTCTTT.

The rearrangement uses TRBV6-4 and TRBJ2-3; 10 bases map to TRBD2. The V and J ends lost 5 bases and 4 bases, in that order; junction bases with no gene match: 12. Germline values: CDR1 MRHNA, CDR2 SNTAGT. The CDR3 sequence is 17 residues long. In DNA, the CDR3 is TGTGCCAGCAGTCCCAGCGGGGGGGCCGGATTGGCAGATACGCAGTATTTT. It translates to CASSPSGGAGLADTQYF.

The rearrangement links TRBV5-6 to TRBJ2-3; D assignment may be TRBD1 or TRBD2 (5 bases each). The V end lost 1 base, the J end lost 5 bases, and 11 bases lay between the germline ends. This CDR3 comprises 14 residues. The germline V gene has CDR1 SGHDT and CDR2 YYEEEE. In DNA, the CDR3 is TGTGCCAGCAGCTTGTTTGGGGCGGGAGATACGCAGTATTTT. Amino acids: CASSLFGAGDTQYF.

In its sample, this clone was seen once. The rearrangement joins TRBV6-5 to TRBJ1-1; D is unresolved. This CDR3 region has 13 residues. Germline values: CDR1 MNHEY, CDR2 SVGAGI. The ends were cut back, 6 bases at V and 1 base at J, with 9 bases in the middle. CDR3 sequence reads: CASRVTGNTEAFF. The CDR3, as DNA: TGTGCCAGCAGGGTGACGGGGAACACTGAAGCTTTCTTT.

This clone was seen just once. The chain uses TRBV10-3 and TRBJ1-1, with D uncertain. The CDR3 loop spans 14 amino acids. CDR1 is ENHRY, CDR2 SYGVKD, per germline. V shed 6 bases and J shed 2 bases, with 13 bases lying between them. This CDR3 is CAIRDYSINTEAFF. The CDR3 nucleotides are TGTGCCATCAGAGATTACAGCATTAACACTGAAGCTTTCTTT.

This clone was detected once. J is TRBJ1-1 and V is TRBV13; possible D gene TRBD1, 6 bases. The CDR3 consists of 16 residues. The ends were cut back, 3 bases at V and 1 base at J, with 15 bases in the middle. Looked up from germline, CDR1 is PRHDT and CDR2 is FYEKMQ (reference sequence). The chain's CDR3 is CASSFSQGRTNTEAFF. The CDR3 DNA reads TGTGCCAGCAGCTTTTCACAGGGCAGGACGAACACTGAAGCTTTCTTT.

J is TRBJ1-3 and V is TRBV6-5; TRBD1 might be the D (5 bases). Germline CDR1 reads MNHEY; CDR2 reads SVGAGI. V shed 0 bases and J shed 8 bases, with 17 bases lying between them. The CDR3 extends over 16 amino acids. The CDR3 spells CASSYSSQGMLHTIYF. For the CDR3, the DNA is TGTGCCAGCAGTTACTCGAGTCAGGGAATGCTCCACACCATATATTTT.

The V and J genes are TRBV10-1 and TRBJ1-1; D is undetermined. The V end was cut by 5 bases, the J end by 2 bases, with 9 bases between. There are 13 residues in the CDR3. CDR1 WNHNN and CDR2 SYGVQD come from the germline V gene (reference sequence). The CDR3 is CASSLTVNTEAFF. DNA of the CDR3: TGCGCCAGCAGTCTGACGGTCAACACTGAAGCTTTCTTT.

The chain links TRBV20-1 to TRBJ1-1, with D possibly being TRBD1 (5 bases). CDR1 and CDR2 (germline): DFQATT, SNEGSKA (reference sequence). The CDR3 spans 14 residues. V dropped 3 bases and J dropped 4 bases, with 15 bases sitting between them. In nucleotides, the CDR3 is TGCAGTGCTAGTGAGGGGACCCGGACCACTGAAGCTTTCTTT. This sequence encodes CSASEGTRTTEAFF.

The chain links TRBV6-6 to TRBJ1-2; possibly TRBD1 for D (6 bases). CDR3 length: 12 amino acids. The germline V gene encodes CDR1 MNHNY and CDR2 SVGAGI (reference sequence). V shed 5 bases and J shed 12 bases, with 16 bases lying between them. The CDR3 here is CASSAHRDRNTF. CDR3 nucleotide sequence: TGTGCCAGCAGTGCCCACAGGGACCGGAACACCTTC.